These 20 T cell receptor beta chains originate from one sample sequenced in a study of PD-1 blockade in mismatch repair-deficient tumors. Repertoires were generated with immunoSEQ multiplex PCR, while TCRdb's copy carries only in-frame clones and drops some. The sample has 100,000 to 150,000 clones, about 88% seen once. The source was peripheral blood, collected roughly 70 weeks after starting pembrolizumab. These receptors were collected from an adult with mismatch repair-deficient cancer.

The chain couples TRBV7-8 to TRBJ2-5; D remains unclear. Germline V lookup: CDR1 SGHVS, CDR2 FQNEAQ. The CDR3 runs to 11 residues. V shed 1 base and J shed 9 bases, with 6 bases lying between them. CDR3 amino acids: CASSLDRAQYF. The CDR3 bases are TGTGCCAGCAGCTTAGATAGGGCCCAGTACTTC. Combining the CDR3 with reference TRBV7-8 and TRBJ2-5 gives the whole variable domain GAGVSQSPRYKVAKRGQDVALRCDPISGHVSLFWYQQALGQGPEFLTYFQNEAQLDKSGLPSDRFFAERPEGSVSTLKIQRTQQEDSAVYLCASSLDRAQYFGPGTRLLVL.

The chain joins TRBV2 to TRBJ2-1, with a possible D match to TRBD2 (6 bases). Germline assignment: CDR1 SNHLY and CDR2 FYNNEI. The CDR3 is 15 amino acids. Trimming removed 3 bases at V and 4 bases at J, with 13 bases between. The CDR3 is CASSDLGDLYNEQFF. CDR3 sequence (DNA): TGTGCCAGCAGTGATTTGGGGGACTTATACAATGAGCAGTTCTTC.

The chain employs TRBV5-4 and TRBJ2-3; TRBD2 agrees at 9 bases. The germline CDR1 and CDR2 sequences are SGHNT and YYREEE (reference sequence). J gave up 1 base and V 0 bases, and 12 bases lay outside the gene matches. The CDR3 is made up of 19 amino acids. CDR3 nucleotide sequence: TGTGCCAGCAGCTTGGGGCTAGCGGGGATATCAGAGGGCACAGATACGCAGTATTTT. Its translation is CASSLGLAGISEGTDTQYF.

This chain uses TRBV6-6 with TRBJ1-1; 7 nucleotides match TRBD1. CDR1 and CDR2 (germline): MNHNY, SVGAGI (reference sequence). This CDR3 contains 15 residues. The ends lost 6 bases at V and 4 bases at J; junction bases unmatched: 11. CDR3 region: CASSKPQGTGTEAFF. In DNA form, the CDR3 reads TGTGCCAGCAGCAAACCACAGGGGACGGGCACTGAAGCTTTCTTT.

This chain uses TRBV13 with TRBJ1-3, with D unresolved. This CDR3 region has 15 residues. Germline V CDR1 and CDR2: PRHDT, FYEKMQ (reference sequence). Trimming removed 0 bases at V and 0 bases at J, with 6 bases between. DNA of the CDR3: TGTGCCAGCAGCTTAGGCACCTTCTCTGGAAACACCATATATTTT. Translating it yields CASSLGTFSGNTIYF.

This CDR3 is CASSYSIGRPQETQYF. As DNA, the CDR3 is TGTGCCAGCAGTTACTCGATAGGACGGCCGCAAGAGACCCAGTACTTC. The chain links TRBV6-5 to TRBJ2-5, with unresolved D. This CDR3 has 16 amino acids. Trimming cost V 0 bases and J 2 bases, with 13 bases left between them. Germline assignment: CDR1 MNHEY and CDR2 SVGAGI.

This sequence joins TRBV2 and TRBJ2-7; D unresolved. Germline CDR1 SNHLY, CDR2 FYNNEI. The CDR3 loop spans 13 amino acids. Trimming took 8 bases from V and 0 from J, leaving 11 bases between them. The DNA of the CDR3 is TGTGCCAGCGGAGCAACCCCCTCCTACGAGCAGTACTTC. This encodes CASGATPSYEQYF.

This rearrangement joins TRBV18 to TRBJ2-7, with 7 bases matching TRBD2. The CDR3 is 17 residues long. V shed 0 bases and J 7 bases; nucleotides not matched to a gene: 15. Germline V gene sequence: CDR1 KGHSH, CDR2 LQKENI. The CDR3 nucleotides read TGTGCCAGCTCACCACCGGAGGCGCGGGAGCCTGCCGAGGAGCAGTACTTC. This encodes CASSPPEAREPAEEQYF.

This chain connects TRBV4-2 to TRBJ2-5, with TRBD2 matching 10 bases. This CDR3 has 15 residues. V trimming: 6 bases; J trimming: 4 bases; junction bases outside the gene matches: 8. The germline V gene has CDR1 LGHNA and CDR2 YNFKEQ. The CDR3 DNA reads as TGTGCCAGCAGTCCCCTAGCGGGAGTGGGAGAGACCCAGTACTTC. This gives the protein CASSPLAGVGETQYF.

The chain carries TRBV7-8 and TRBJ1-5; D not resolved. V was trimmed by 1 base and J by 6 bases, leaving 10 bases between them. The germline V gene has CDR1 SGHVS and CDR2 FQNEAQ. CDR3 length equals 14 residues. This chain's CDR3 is CASSLGTVRQPQHF. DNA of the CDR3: TGTGCCAGCAGCTTAGGCACAGTACGTCAGCCCCAGCATTTT.

In DNA, the CDR3 is TGTGCCAGCAGCTTGTTAGGGGGCTACACCTTC. Its translation is CASSLLGGYTF. V is TRBV5-4 and J is TRBJ1-2; D not resolved. The germline V and J ends were trimmed by 1 base and 8 bases, with 6 bases remaining between them. The CDR3 spans 11 residues. The germline CDR1 and CDR2 sequences are SGHNT and YYREEE (reference sequence).

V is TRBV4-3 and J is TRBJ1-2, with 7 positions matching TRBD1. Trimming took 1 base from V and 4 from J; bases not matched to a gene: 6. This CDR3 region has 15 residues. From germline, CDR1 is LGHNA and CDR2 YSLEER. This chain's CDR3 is CASSQAQGNSYGYTF. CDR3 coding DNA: TGCGCCAGCAGCCAAGCACAGGGGAATAGCTATGGCTACACCTTC.

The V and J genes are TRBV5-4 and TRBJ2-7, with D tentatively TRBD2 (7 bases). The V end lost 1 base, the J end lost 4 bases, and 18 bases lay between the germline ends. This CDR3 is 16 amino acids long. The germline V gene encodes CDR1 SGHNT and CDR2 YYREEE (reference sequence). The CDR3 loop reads CASSLRYAGARYEQYF. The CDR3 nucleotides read TGTGCCAGCAGCTTGAGATATGCGGGGGCGCGGTACGAGCAGTACTTC.

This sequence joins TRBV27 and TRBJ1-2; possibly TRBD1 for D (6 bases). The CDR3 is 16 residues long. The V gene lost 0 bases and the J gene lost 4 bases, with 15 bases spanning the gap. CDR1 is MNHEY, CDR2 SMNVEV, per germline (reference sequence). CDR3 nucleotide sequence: TGTGCCAGCAGTTTATCCATGGGGGCCGTGACCTATGGCTACACCTTC. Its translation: CASSLSMGAVTYGYTF.

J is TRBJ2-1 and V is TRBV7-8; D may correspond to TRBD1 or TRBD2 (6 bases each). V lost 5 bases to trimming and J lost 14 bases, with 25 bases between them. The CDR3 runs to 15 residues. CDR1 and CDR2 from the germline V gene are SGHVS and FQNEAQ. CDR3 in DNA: TGTGCCAGCAGCCCGGGGGTGAGTTCTACAGGGCGAAAGTTCTTC. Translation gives CASSPGVSSTGRKFF.

The CDR3 loop is CASSLPDRGGFSQYF. The CDR3 DNA reads as TGTGCCAGCAGCTTACCCGACAGGGGAGGGTTTTCGCAGTATTTT. The J gene is TRBJ2-3, the V gene TRBV11-2, with a possible D match to TRBD1 (8 bases). CDR1 SGHAT and CDR2 FQNNGV come from the germline V gene. V shed 2 bases and J shed 10 bases, with 19 bases lying between them. The CDR3 spans 15 residues.

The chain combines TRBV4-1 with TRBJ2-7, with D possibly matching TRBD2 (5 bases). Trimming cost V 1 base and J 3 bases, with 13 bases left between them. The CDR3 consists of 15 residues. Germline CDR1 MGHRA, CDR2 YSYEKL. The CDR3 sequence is CASSQVDRGIYEQYF. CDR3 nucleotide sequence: TGCGCCAGCAGCCAAGTGGACCGGGGTATCTACGAGCAGTACTTC.

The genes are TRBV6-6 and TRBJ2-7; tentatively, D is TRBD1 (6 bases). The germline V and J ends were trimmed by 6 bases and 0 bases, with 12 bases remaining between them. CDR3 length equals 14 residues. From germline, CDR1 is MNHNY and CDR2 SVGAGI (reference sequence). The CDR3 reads CASSQGRISYEQYF. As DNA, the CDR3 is TGTGCCAGCAGCCAGGGGCGCATCTCCTACGAGCAGTACTTC.

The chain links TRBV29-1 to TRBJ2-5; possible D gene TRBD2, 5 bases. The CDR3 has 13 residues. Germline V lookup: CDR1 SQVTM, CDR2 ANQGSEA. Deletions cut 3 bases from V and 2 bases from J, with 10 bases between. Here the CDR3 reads CSVDGGPQETQYF. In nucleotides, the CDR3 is TGCAGCGTTGATGGCGGGCCACAAGAGACCCAGTACTTC.

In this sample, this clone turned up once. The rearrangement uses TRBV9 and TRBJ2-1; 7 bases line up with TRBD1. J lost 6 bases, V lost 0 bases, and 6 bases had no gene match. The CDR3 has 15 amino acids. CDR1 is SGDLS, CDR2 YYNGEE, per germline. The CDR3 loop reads CASSVGQGMFNEQFF. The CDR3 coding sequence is TGTGCCAGCAGCGTAGGACAGGGAATGTTCAATGAGCAGTTCTTC. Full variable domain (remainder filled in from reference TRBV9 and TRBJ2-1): DSGVTQTPKHLITATGQRVTLRCSPRSGDLSVYWYQQSLDQGLQFLIQYYNGEERAKGNILERFSAQQFPDLHSELNLSSLELGDSALYFCASSVGQGMFNEQFFGPGTRLTVL.